A selection of T cell receptor beta chains follows, all from one sample in a study of T cell responses to AZD1222 COVID-19 vaccine. The table came from immunoSEQ multiplex PCR; TCRdb's copy has only in-frame clones and leaves some out. This table holds 50,000 to 70,000 clones, approximately 85% found once. The sample consisted of peripheral blood, taken on day 0 of MenACWY control vaccination. The receptors here all came from an adult in good health. CDR3s include the opening cysteine and the closing phenylalanine or tryptophan. A D gene is named only where the DNA matches it firmly. Clone size is shown for a subset of rows, as once, few, many or a class of expanded clone.

TRBV6-6,-,TRBJ1-1,-,CASSARGANTEAFF,TGTGCCAGCAGTGCCCGAGGGGCGAACACTGAAGCTTTCTTT
TRBV7-6,TRBD1,TRBJ2-7,-,CASSFTGDPNYEQYF,TGTGCCAGCAGCTTTACAGGGGACCCCAACTACGAGCAGTACTTC
TRBV18,-,TRBJ1-6,-,CASSPENYSPLHF,TGTGCCAGCTCACCAGAGAACTATTCACCCCTCCACTTT
TRBV10-3,-,TRBJ2-3,-,CAIRGRGGGTDTQYF,TGTGCCATCAGAGGCAGGGGAGGGGGCACAGATACGCAGTATTTT
TRBV7-9,TRBD1,TRBJ1-1,-,CAKSQGADTEAFF,TGTGCCAAATCACAGGGGGCCGACACTGAAGCTTTCTTT
TRBV6-5,-,TRBJ1-2,-,CATFGWREGYTF,TGTGCCACATTTGGTTGGCGCGAGGGCTACACCTTC
TRBV3-1/TRBV3-2,-,TRBJ2-7,-,CASSPRGRSEQYF,TGTGCCAGCAGCCCGCGGGGAAGGAGCGAGCAGTACTTC
TRBV12-3/TRBV12-4,-,TRBJ2-7,once,CASSWAPSYEQYF,TGTGCCAGCTCCTGGGCGCCCTCCTACGAGCAGTACTTC
TRBV19,-,TRBJ2-2,-,CASSMQDTNTGELFF,TGTGCCAGTAGTATGCAGGACACGAACACCGGGGAGCTGTTTTTT
TRBV20-1,-,TRBJ2-7,-,CSASPFGASSYEQYF,TGCAGTGCTAGTCCCTTCGGAGCGAGCTCCTACGAGCAGTACTTC
TRBV14,-,TRBJ1-6,-,CASSQGSRVNSPLHF,TGTGCCAGCAGCCAAGGGAGCAGGGTTAATTCACCCCTCCACTTT
TRBV5-6,-,TRBJ1-2,-,CASSLLLSGGYTF,TGTGCCAGCAGCTTGTTACTATCTGGGGGCTACACCTTC
TRBV18,-,TRBJ2-5,-,CASSPREETQYF,TGTGCCAGCTCACCAAGGGAAGAGACCCAGTACTTC
TRBV6-5,-,TRBJ1-5,-,CASSYSRGDGQPQHF,TGTGCCAGCAGTTACTCGCGAGGGGACGGACAGCCCCAGCATTTT
TRBV29-1,TRBD2,TRBJ2-3,few,CSAGTSGDTQYF,TGCAGCGCTGGGACTAGCGGAGATACGCAGTATTTT
TRBV29-1,TRBD1,TRBJ2-3,few,CSVTTPGQGLADTQYF,TGCAGCGTTACTACTCCGGGACAGGGTTTGGCAGATACGCAGTATTTT
TRBV20-1,-,TRBJ2-6,-,CSASQRSSGANVLTF,TGCAGTGCTAGTCAGCGGTCCTCTGGGGCCAACGTCCTGACTTTC
TRBV7-9,-,TRBJ2-3,-,CASSLWGDTQYF,TGTGCCAGCAGCCTTTGGGGTGATACGCAGTATTTT
TRBV4-3,-,TRBJ2-3,-,CASSYGDITDTQYF,TGCGCCAGCAGCTACGGGGACATCACAGATACGCAGTATTTT
TRBV27,-,TRBJ2-7,-,CASSLSGYEQYF,TGTGCCAGCAGTTTATCCGGCTACGAGCAGTACTTC